This T cell receptor delta chain was captured in a study of gamma-delta chains in newborns, infants, children (dated by TCRdb to about 2019). Broadly, across the study: According to the study title, microbial exposure causes polyclonal expansion of innate gammadelta T cells right after birth. Right after human newborns were born, the researchers looked at the way microbial exposure shaped their populations of innate gammadelta T cells.

TCRdb lists the instrument as Illumina MiSeq. TCRdb reprocessed the public reads with the caller CATT; rows with the same DNA were merged afterwards. This sample comprises about 15,000 delta-chain clones, 7.3% of them detected only once. 20% to 25% of the sample goes to the ten largest clones. This clone was seen only a few times. Its antigen is still unknown. The input lacks base qualities; no much larger clone sits a single base away. Other DNA sequences within the sample encode an identical CDR3. V is trimmed back by 2 bases and J by 0 bases, and the junction contains 6 bases that no gene match accounts for. CDR1 and CDR2, per the germline V gene, are GEAIGNYY and EKD. The CDR3 sequence holds 18 residues, the cysteine and phenylalanine included. Solely the CDR3 DNA is kept, with 54 bases framed from the first base.

Sequencing input: blood. The TCR originated in a child who was a newborn, infant or young child, either healthy, febrile or measles-vaccinated (not recorded which). Recombination linked TRDV2 to TRDJ3; 7 central bases correspond to TRDD3. The DNA is as follows: TGTGCCTGTGACATATTGGGGGACGCCTCCTGGGACACCCGACAGATGTTTTTC. This sequence encodes CACDILGDASWDTRQMFF.